The 2 T cell receptor beta chains below all came from one sample that was sequenced in a study of cytotoxic CD8 clonotypes in ibrutinib-treated CLL. TCRdb keeps only in-frame clones here, not all; method: immunoSEQ multiplex PCR. The sample includes 150,000 or so clones, about four fifths of them seen just once. The sample in question was PBMCs, obtained after 12 months of ibrutinib treatment. Source of these receptors: a human donor with chronic lymphocytic leukemia.

This clone was counted only a few times. The chain uses TRBV11-2 and TRBJ1-6; the D gene is possibly TRBD1 (6 bases). Between the trimmed V and J ends, which lost 4 bases and 10 bases, there was a span of 14 bases. Germline V gives CDR1 SGHAT, CDR2 FQNNGV. The CDR3 runs 14 residues. Here the CDR3 reads CASSSLRGVSPLHF. The CDR3 DNA reads TGTGCCAGCAGCTCCCTCAGGGGCGTCTCACCCCTCCACTTT. Full variable domain (outside the CDR3, taken from reference TRBV11-2 and TRBJ1-6): EAGVAQSPRYKIIEKRQSVAFWCNPISGHATLYWYQQILGQGPKLLIQFQNNGVVDDSQLPKDRFSAERLKGVDSTLKIQPAKLEDSAVYLCASSSLRGVSPLHFGNGTRLTVT.

The CDR3 sequence: CASSHGRPEETQYF. The CDR3 DNA follows: TGTGCCAGCAGCCACGGGCGGCCAGAAGAGACCCAGTACTTC. V is TRBV7-7 and J is TRBJ2-5; no clear D gene. This CDR3 spans 14 amino acids. Looked up from germline, CDR1 is SSHAT and CDR2 is FNYEAQ (reference sequence). The V end was cut by 5 bases, the J end by 3 bases, with 13 bases between. The full variable domain, completed using reference TRBV7-7 and TRBJ2-5, is GAGVSQSPRYKVTKRGQDVTLRCDPISSHATLYWYQQALGQGPEFLTYFNYEAQPDKSGLPSDRFSAERPEGSISTLTIQRTEQRDSAMYRCASSHGRPEETQYFGPGTRLLVL.